The present TCR beta chain was sequenced within a study of metastatic and nonmetastatic thyroid tumors. All patients were treatment-naive before thyroid surgery. Study observations and caveats: Malignant thyroid tumors reportedly had TCR beta diversity that was significantly higher than in benign nodules, in blood and tumor.

V trimming: 0 bases; J trimming: 1 base; junction bases outside the gene matches: 11. The germline CDR1 and CDR2 sequences are LGHNA and YNFKEQ. CDR3 size: 18 residues. This clone was recorded once. Its antigen is as yet unknown. Original data processing: Building a distant-metastasis classifier for papillary thyroid cancer drew on CDR3 differences across clinicopathological groups. TCRdb re-processed the PCR reads through MiXCR. What appears here as the V and J calls and clone size reflects TCRdb's work, not the paper's. In the table there are about 40,000 clones, roughly a sixth of which are singletons.

The chain joins TRBV4-2 to TRBJ1-1; 7 positions agree with TRBD1. Sequenced material: tumor tissue. The sequence derives from a female donor with papillary thyroid cancer or a benign thyroid nodule (not recorded which). Some clones in this sample may be carry-over from other donors' samples. The CDR3 spells CASSQEGGAGQWNTEAFF. Written as DNA, the CDR3 is TGTGCCAGCAGCCAAGAAGGAGGGGCGGGACAGTGGAACACTGAAGCTTTCTTT.